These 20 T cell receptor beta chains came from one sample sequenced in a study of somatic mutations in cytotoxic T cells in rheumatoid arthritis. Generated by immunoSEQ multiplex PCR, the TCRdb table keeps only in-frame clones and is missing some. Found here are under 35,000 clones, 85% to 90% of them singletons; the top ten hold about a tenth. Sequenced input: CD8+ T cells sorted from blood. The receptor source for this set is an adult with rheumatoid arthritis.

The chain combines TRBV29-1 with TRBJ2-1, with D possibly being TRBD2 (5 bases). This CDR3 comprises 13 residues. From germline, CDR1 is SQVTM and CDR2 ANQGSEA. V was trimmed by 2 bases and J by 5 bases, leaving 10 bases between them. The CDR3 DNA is TGCAGCGTTGAAAAGGGAGACGACAATGAGCAGTTCTTC. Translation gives CSVEKGDDNEQFF.

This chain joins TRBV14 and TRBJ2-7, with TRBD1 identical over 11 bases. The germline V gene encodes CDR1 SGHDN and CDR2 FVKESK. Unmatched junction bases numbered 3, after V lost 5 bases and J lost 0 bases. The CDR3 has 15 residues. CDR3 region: CASSKGTGGSYEQYF. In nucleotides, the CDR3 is TGTGCCAGCAGCAAAGGGACAGGGGGCTCCTACGAGCAGTACTTC.

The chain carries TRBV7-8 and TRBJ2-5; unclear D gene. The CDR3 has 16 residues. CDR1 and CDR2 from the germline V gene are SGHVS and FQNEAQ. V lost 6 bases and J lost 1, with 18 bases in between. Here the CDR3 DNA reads TGTGCCAGCAGATCTGGGGATCTAACTTTCCAAGAGACCCAGTACTTC. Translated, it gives CASRSGDLTFQETQYF.

The chain's CDR3 is CASSYSTGGGTDTQYF. Here the CDR3 DNA reads TGTGCCAGCAGTTACTCGACGGGGGGCGGGACAGATACGCAGTATTTT. V is TRBV6-5 and J is TRBJ2-3, with D tentatively TRBD2 (7 bases). The CDR3 is 16 residues long. The V and J ends lost 0 bases and 3 bases respectively, with 13 bases between them. The germline CDR1 and CDR2 sequences are MNHEY and SVGAGI.

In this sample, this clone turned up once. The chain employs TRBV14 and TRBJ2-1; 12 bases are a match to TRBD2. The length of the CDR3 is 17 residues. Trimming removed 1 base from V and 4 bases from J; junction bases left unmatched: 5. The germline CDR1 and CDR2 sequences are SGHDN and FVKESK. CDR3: CASSQGLAGAGYNEQFF. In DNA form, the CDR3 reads TGTGCCAGCAGCCAAGGACTAGCGGGAGCCGGATACAATGAGCAGTTCTTC.

CDR3 nucleotide sequence: TGTGCCAGCAGGGACAGGGGCCAAGAGACCCAGTACTTC. It codes for CASRDRGQETQYF. This sequence joins TRBV7-3 and TRBJ2-5; TRBD1 matches at 9 bases. The CDR3 has 13 amino acids. The V gene's germline CDR1 is SGHTA and CDR2 FQGTGA. J lost 1 base, V lost 6 bases, and 0 bases had no gene match.

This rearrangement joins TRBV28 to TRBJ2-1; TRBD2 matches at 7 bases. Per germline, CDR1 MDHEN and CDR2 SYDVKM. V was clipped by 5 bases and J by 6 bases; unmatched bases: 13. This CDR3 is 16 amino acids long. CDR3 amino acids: CASSLPSGTGGNEQFF. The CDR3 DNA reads TGTGCCAGCAGTCTTCCAAGCGGGACGGGGGGCAATGAGCAGTTCTTC.

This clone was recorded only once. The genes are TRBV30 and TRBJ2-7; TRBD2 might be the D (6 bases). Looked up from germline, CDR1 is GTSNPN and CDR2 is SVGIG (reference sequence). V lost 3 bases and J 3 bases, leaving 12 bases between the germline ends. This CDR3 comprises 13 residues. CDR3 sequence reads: CAWRPGELYEQYF. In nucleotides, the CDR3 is TGTGCCTGGAGGCCGGGGGAACTCTACGAGCAGTACTTC.

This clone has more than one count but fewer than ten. CDR3 protein: CASSLSQRPSGNTIYF. CDR3 nucleotide sequence: TGTGCCAGCAGCCTATCACAGAGACCTTCTGGAAACACCATATATTTT. The chain employs TRBV7-9 and TRBJ1-3; D call uncertain. CDR3 length: 16 residues. Germline CDR1 and CDR2: SEHNR and FQNEAQ (reference sequence). Trimming stripped 5 bases from V and 1 base from J, with 15 bases between.

CDR3 protein: CASSLAKAGGPDEQFF. Written as DNA, the CDR3 is TGTGCCAGCAGCTTGGCCAAGGCGGGAGGGCCTGATGAGCAGTTCTTC. This chain connects TRBV5-4 to TRBJ2-1; 9 bases map to TRBD2. The length of the CDR3 is 16 residues. After removal of 0 bases from V and 8 bases from J, the junction contained 9 bases not matched to a gene. Germline V gene data show CDR1 as SGHNT and CDR2 as YYREEE (reference sequence).

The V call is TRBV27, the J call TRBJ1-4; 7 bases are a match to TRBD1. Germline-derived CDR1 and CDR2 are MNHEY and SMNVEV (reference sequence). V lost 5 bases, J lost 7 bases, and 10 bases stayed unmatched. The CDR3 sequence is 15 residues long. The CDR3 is CASSPDRSRREKLFF. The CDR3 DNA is TGTGCCAGCAGTCCGGACAGGTCGCGGCGTGAAAAACTGTTTTTT.

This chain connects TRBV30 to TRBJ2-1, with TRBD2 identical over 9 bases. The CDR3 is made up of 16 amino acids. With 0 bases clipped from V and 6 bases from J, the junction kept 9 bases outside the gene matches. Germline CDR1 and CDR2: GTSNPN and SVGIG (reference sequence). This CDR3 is CAWSVNGGGAGNEQFF. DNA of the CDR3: TGTGCCTGGAGTGTAAACGGCGGGGGGGCGGGCAATGAGCAGTTCTTC.

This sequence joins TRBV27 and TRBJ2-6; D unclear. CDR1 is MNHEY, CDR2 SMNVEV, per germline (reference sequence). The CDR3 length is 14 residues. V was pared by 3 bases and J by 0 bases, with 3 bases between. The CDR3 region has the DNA TGTGCCAGCAGTTTCTTCTCTGGGGCCAACGTCCTGACTTTC. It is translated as CASSFFSGANVLTF. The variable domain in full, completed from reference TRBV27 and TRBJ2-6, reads EAQVTQNPRYLITVTGKKLTVTCSQNMNHEYMSWYRQDPGLGLRQIYYSMNVEVTDKGDVPEGYKVSRKEKRNFPLILESPSPNQTSLYFCASSFFSGANVLTFGAGSRLTVL.

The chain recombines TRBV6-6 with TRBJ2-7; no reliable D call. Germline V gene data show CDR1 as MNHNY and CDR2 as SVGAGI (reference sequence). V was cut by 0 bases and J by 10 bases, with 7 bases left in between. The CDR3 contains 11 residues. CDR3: CASSYSRVQYF. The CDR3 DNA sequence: TGTGCCAGCAGTTACTCCCGGGTCCAGTACTTC.

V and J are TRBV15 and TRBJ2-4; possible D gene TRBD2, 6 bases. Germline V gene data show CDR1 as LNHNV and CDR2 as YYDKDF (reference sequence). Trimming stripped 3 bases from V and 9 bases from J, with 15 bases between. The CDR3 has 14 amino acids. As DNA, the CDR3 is TGTGCCACCAGCAGGGACTTCCGGGGAGGCATTCAGTACTTC. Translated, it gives CATSRDFRGGIQYF. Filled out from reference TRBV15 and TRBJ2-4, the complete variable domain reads DAMVIQNPRYQVTQFGKPVTLSCSQTLNHNVMYWYQQKSSQAPKLLFHYYDKDFNNEADTPDNFQSRRPNTSFCFLDIRSPGLGDTAMYLCATSRDFRGGIQYFGAGTRLSVL.

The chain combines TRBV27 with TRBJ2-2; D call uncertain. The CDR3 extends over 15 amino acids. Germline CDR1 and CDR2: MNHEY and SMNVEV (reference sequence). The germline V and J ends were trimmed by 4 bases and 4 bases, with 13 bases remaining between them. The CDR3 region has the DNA TGTGCCAGCAGTTGGGGTCTCCCGGGCACCGGGGAGCTGTTTTTT. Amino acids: CASSWGLPGTGELFF.

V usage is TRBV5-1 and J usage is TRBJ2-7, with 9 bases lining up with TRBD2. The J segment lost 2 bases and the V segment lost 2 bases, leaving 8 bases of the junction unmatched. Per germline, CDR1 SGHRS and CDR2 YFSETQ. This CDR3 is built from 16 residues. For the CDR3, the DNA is TGCGCCAGCAGCTTCTTCCCGGGACTAGCCACCTACGAGCAGTACTTC. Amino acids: CASSFFPGLATYEQYF.

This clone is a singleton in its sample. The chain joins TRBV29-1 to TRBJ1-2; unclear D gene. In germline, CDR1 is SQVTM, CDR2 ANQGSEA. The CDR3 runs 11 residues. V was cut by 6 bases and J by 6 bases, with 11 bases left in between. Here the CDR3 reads CSVPSRDGYTF. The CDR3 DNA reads TGCAGCGTGCCCTCCAGAGATGGCTACACCTTC.

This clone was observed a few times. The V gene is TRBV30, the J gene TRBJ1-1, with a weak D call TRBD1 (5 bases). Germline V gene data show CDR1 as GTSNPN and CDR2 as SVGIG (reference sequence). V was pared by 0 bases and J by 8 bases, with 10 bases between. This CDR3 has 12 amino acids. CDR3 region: CAWSVNYREAFF. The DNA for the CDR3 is TGTGCCTGGAGTGTAAACTACAGGGAAGCTTTCTTT.

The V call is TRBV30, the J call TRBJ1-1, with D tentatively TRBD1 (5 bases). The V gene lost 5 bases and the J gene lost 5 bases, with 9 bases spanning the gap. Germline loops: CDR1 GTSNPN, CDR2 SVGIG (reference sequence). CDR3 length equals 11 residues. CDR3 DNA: TGTGCCTGGGGGGAGGGGACTGAAGCTTTCTTT. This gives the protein CAWGEGTEAFF.